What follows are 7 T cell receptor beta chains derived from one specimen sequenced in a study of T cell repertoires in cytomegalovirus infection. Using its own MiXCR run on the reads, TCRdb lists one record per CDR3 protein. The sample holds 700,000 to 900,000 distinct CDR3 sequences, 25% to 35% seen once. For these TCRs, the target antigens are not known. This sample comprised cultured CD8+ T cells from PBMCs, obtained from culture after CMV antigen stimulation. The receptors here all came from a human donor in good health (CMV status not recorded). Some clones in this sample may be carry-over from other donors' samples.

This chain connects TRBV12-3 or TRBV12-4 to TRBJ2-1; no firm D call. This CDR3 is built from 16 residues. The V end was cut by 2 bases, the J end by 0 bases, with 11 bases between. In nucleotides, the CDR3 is TGTGCCAGCAGTTTAAGAAGGAGTAGCTCCTACAATGAGCAGTTCTTC. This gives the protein CASSLRRSSSYNEQFF.

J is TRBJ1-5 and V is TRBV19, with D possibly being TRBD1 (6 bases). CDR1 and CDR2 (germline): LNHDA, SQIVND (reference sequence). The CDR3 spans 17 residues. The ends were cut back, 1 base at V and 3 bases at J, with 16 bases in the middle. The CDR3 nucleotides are TGTGCCAGTAGTATAGGGGGGCTGGGGGACCTCAATCAGCCCCAGCATTTT. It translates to CASSIGGLGDLNQPQHF. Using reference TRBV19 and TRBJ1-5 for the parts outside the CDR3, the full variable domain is DGGITQSPKYLFRKEGQNVTLSCEQNLNHDAMYWYRQDPGQGLRLIYYSQIVNDFQKGDIAEGYSVSREKKESFPLTVTSAQKNPTAFYLCASSIGGLGDLNQPQHFGDGTRLSIL.

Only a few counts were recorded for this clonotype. In DNA form, the CDR3 reads TGTGCCAGCAGAGGGCTACTCACAGATACGCAGTATTTT. Translating gives CASRGLLTDTQYF. The chain recombines TRBV6-6 with TRBJ2-3; D uncertain. CDR1 and CDR2 (germline): MNHNY, SVGAGI (reference sequence). This CDR3 has 13 amino acids. The ends were cut back, 6 bases at V and 2 bases at J, with 9 bases in the middle.

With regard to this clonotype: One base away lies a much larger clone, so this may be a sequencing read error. In DNA, the CDR3 is TGTGCCCGCAGCGAGAGTACGGGTGGGAATGAAAAACTGTTTTTT. Translating it yields CARSESTGGNEKLFF. The V and J genes are TRBV7-8 and TRBJ1-4; D not resolved. The CDR3 runs 15 residues. Germline-derived CDR1 and CDR2 are SGHVS and FQNEAQ.

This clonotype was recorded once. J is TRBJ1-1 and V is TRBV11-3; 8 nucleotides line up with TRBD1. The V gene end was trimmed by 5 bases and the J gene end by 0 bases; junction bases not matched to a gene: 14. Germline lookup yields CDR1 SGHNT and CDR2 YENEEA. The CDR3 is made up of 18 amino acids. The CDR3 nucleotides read TGTGCCAGCAGCCCGTGGGGCGGACAGGGAGGTGTGAACACTGAAGCTTTCTTT. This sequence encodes CASSPWGGQGGVNTEAFF.

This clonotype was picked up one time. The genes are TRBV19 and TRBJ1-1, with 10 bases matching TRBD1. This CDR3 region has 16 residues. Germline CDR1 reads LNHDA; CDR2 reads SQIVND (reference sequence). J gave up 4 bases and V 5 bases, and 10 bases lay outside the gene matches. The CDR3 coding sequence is TGTGCCAGTAGTTTTTACGGGACAGGGGCCACCACTGAAGCTTTCTTT. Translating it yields CASSFYGTGATTEAFF.

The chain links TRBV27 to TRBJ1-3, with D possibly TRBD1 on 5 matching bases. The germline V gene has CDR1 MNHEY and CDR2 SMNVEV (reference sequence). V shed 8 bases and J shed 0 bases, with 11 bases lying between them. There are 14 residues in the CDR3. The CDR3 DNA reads TGTGCCAGCGGGACGTTTAGCTCTGGAAACACCATATATTTT. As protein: CASGTFSSGNTIYF.